This is a list of T cell receptor beta chains from one sample in a study of cytomegalovirus exposure and HLA in healthy donors. Generated by immunoSEQ multiplex PCR, the TCRdb table keeps only in-frame clones and is missing some. The top ten clones hold around 3% of a sample with 200,000 to 250,000 clones, about 70% of them seen once. The material sequenced was PBMCs. Receptor source: a middle-aged man in good health and CMV-seropositive. The CDR3 runs from the conserved cysteine through the conserved F or W. The D gene is left open where the match is weak. Part of the rows lack a size; the others show once, few, many or a class for expanded clones.

d_call	clone_size	v_call	j_call	cdr3_aa	cdr3_nt
TRBD1	-	TRBV7-9	TRBJ1-4	CSSSLGRDRRNEKLFF	TGTTCCAGCAGCTTAGGAAGGGACAGAAGAAATGAAAAACTGTTTTTT
-	-	TRBV11-3	TRBJ2-3	CASSLEGRTDTQYF	TGTGCCAGCAGCTTAGAGGGGCGCACAGATACGCAGTATTTT
TRBD1	-	TRBV19	TRBJ2-7	CASRGAGGYEQYF	TGTGCCAGTAGAGGGGCAGGGGGCTACGAGCAGTACTTC
-	-	TRBV28	TRBJ1-1	CASSFLTYTEAFF	TGTGCCAGCAGTTTCCTGACTTACACTGAAGCTTTCTTT
-	few	TRBV25-1	TRBJ2-5	CASSEGSWGGIAVETQYF	TGTGCCAGCAGTGAGGGGTCATGGGGTGGGATAGCGGTGGAGACCCAGTACTTC
-	-	TRBV28	TRBJ1-5	CASSRTGVSNQPQHF	TGTGCCAGCAGTAGAACAGGAGTTAGCAATCAGCCCCAGCATTTT
-	once	TRBV5-1	TRBJ1-2	CASSPEGGAGYTF	TGCGCCAGCAGCCCGGAGGGGGGGGCGGGCTACACCTTC
-	-	TRBV6-5	TRBJ1-4	CASRAGPRGEKLFF	TGTGCCAGCAGAGCCGGGCCCAGAGGGGAAAAACTGTTTTTT
TRBD1	-	TRBV2	TRBJ2-7	CASSLSGGWGEQYF	TGTGCCAGCAGCCTGTCAGGGGGCTGGGGCGAGCAGTACTTC
TRBD1	-	TRBV7-9	TRBJ1-2	CASSSAGTGAGYTF	TGTGCCAGCAGCTCCGCCGGGACAGGGGCCGGCTACACCTTC
TRBD2	few	TRBV13	TRBJ2-3	CASSSTYSGGAPNTQYF	TGTGCCAGCAGCTCTACCTATAGCGGGGGGGCCCCAAATACGCAGTATTTT
-	few	TRBV5-1	TRBJ1-1	CASRARGMSTEAFF	TGCGCCAGCAGGGCCAGGGGAATGAGCACTGAAGCTTTCTTT
TRBD1	few	TRBV6-5	TRBJ2-3	CASSYSRGGANTQYF	TGTGCCAGCAGTTACTCCAGAGGGGGCGCAAATACGCAGTATTTT
-	once	TRBV7-2	TRBJ1-1	CASLPGVLTEAFF	TGTGCCAGCCTCCCCGGGGTCCTGACTGAAGCTTTCTTT
-	-	TRBV15	TRBJ2-4	CATSRDKSVAKNIQYF	TGTGCCACCAGCAGAGATAAGTCGGTGGCCAAAAACATTCAGTACTTC
TRBD1	-	TRBV28	TRBJ2-1	CASSLGTGNEQFF	TGTGCCAGCAGTTTAGGGACAGGGAATGAGCAGTTCTTC
-	-	TRBV7-6	TRBJ2-1	CASSPNRGEQFF	TGTGCCAGCAGCCCGAACAGAGGGGAGCAGTTCTTC
TRBD1	-	TRBV7-2	TRBJ2-2	CASSPRTGGTGELFF	TGTGCCAGCAGCCCGCGGACAGGCGGCACCGGGGAGCTGTTTTTT
-	once	TRBV20-1	TRBJ2-7	CSPSGYNEQYF	TGCAGCCCAAGCGGGTACAACGAGCAGTACTTC
-	-	TRBV6-5	TRBJ1-2	CASSELSGYGYTF	TGTGCCAGCAGTGAATTATCAGGGTATGGCTACACCTTC
-	-	TRBV29-1	TRBJ1-4	CSPEEGQRGEKLFF	TGCAGCCCGGAGGAGGGCCAACGGGGTGAAAAACTGTTTTTT
TRBD1	-	TRBV7-8	TRBJ2-1	CASSPPGQGFRDEQFF	TGTGCCAGCAGCCCACCTGGACAGGGCTTTAGGGATGAGCAGTTCTTC
TRBD2	-	TRBV5-1	TRBJ2-5	CASSRGLAGAQETQYF	TGCGCCAGCAGCAGGGGACTAGCGGGGGCCCAAGAGACCCAGTACTTC
-	-	TRBV10-3	TRBJ1-1	CAISESLPGQGTEAFF	TGTGCCATCAGTGAGTCCCTTCCAGGGCAGGGCACTGAAGCTTTCTTT
TRBD2	-	TRBV6-5	TRBJ2-7	CASSYGRSGAPYEQYF	TGTGCCAGCAGTTACGGCCGGAGCGGGGCACCCTACGAGCAGTACTTC
-	-	TRBV10-3	TRBJ1-2	CAIRGRDPDAYGYAF	TGTGCCATCCGTGGGAGAGATCCTGACGCCTATGGCTACGCCTTC
-	-	TRBV4-1	TRBJ2-3	CASSQDSLGDTQYF	TGCGCCAGCAGCCAAGATTCCCTCGGGGATACGCAGTATTTT
-	-	TRBV6-5	TRBJ2-7	CASTPIRSSYEQYF	TGTGCCAGCACCCCTATAAGGAGCTCCTACGAGCAGTACTTC
-	-	TRBV7-8	TRBJ2-7	CASSLRGEQYF	TGTGCCAGCAGCCTACGAGGCGAGCAGTACTTC
TRBD1	-	TRBV29-1	TRBJ1-2	CSVVAGGIYGYTF	TGCAGCGTTGTGGCAGGGGGCATCTATGGCTACACCTTC
-	-	TRBV7-6	TRBJ2-7	CASSLVAGDEQYF	TGTGCCAGCAGCTTAGTGGCAGGGGACGAGCAGTACTTC
-	-	TRBV7-3	TRBJ1-3	CASSSSSGNTIYF	TGTGCCAGCAGCTCGAGCTCTGGAAACACCATATATTTT
TRBD1	-	TRBV19	TRBJ1-2	CASLSEGQAGAYGYTF	TGTGCCAGTCTATCGGAGGGACAGGCCGGGGCTTATGGCTACACCTTC
TRBD1	-	TRBV4-1	TRBJ2-2	CASSQSTGGGGELFF	TGCGCCAGCAGCCAAAGTACAGGGGGAGGCGGGGAGCTGTTTTTT
TRBD1	-	TRBV19	TRBJ1-1	CASRTTEDRGLGTEAFF	TGTGCCAGTAGAACAACGGAGGACAGGGGGCTGGGGACTGAAGCTTTCTTT
-	-	TRBV7-2	TRBJ1-5	CASSSFAGTDQPQHF	TGTGCCAGCAGCTCCTTCGCAGGGACTGATCAGCCCCAGCATTTT
-	-	TRBV14	TRBJ1-3	CASSQGQTAGNTIYF	TGTGCCAGCAGCCAAGGACAGACGGCTGGAAACACCATATATTTT
-	-	TRBV6-5	TRBJ2-7	CASSYSNSGNYEQYF	TGTGCCAGCAGTTACTCGAATAGCGGAAACTACGAGCAGTACTTC
-	few	TRBV7-2	TRBJ2-1	CASSSRGAYNEQFF	TGTGCCAGCAGCTCCAGGGGGGCTTACAATGAGCAGTTCTTC
-	-	TRBV9	TRBJ2-6	CASSVLRASGANVLTF	TGTGCCAGCAGCGTCCTCCGAGCCTCTGGGGCCAACGTCCTGACTTTC
TRBD2	-	TRBV11-3	TRBJ2-3	CASSLGLSSGADTQYF	TGTGCCAGCAGCTTAGGTCTCTCTAGCGGGGCAGATACGCAGTATTTT
TRBD2	-	TRBV7-9	TRBJ2-2	CASSFGLAGGNTGELFF	TGTGCCAGCAGCTTCGGACTAGCGGGGGGTAACACCGGGGAGCTGTTTTTT
TRBD1	-	TRBV5-4	TRBJ1-2	CASSRGQGRGQGYTF	TGTGCCAGCAGTCGAGGACAGGGACGAGGGCAAGGCTACACCTTC
TRBD1	-	TRBV28	TRBJ1-2	CASSSGGRFTF	TGTGCCAGCAGTTCAGGGGGGAGATTCACCTTC
-	-	TRBV6-4	TRBJ1-1	CASSERAFSMNTEAFF	TGTGCCAGCAGTGAGAGGGCATTCTCAATGAACACTGAAGCTTTCTTT
-	-	TRBV28	TRBJ2-1	CASSSPPRGYNEQFF	TGTGCCAGCAGTTCACCCCCTAGAGGGTACAATGAGCAGTTCTTC
-	-	TRBV2	TRBJ1-5	CASSFKTDQPQHF	TGTGCCAGCAGTTTTAAGACAGATCAGCCCCAGCATTTT
-	few	TRBV11-2	TRBJ1-4	CASSRGATNEKLFF	TGTGCCAGCAGCCGAGGTGCAACTAATGAAAAACTGTTTTTT
TRBD1	-	TRBV7-2	TRBJ1-4	CASSLARDRGLFF	TGTGCCAGCAGCTTAGCCCGGGACAGGGGATTGTTTTTT
-	many	TRBV7-9	TRBJ1-1	CASSWTGANTEAFF	TGTGCCAGCAGCTGGACGGGAGCGAACACTGAAGCTTTCTTT